This TCR beta chain derives from a study of regulatory T cells in long-lasting Graves disease. This CDR3 is built from 14 residues. Germline values: CDR1 LGHDT, CDR2 YNNKEL (reference sequence). V was trimmed by 5 bases and J by 4 bases, leaving 9 bases between them. There are a few counts of this clonotype. HTBI primers from iRepertoire and Arm-PCR of CDR3 regions yielded the TCR beta libraries. In the authors' workflow: Among the samples, 62 TRBV and some 15 TRBJ segments were identified. Using its own MiXCR run on the multiplex PCR reads, TCRdb lists one record per CDR3 protein. TCRdb's processing, not the authors', yielded these V and J calls. Altogether about 430,000 distinct CDR3 sequences are present, 15% being singletons, with the ten largest covering around 7.6%. Time point of the sample: newly diagnosed GD, antithyroid drugs for less than 3 months. RNA extracted from PBMCs served as the sequencing template. The authors drew 9 to 9.5 milliliters of peripheral blood into EDTA tubes.

These sequences were also reported in another study, on T cells in Graves' hyperthyroidism and ophthalmopathy. That source reports: Primed by the HTBI set, a first-round RT-PCR was run on the TCR CDR3.

This material consisted of peripheral blood mononuclear cells (PBMCs), taken at new diagnosis, from a patient treated with antithyroid drugs. This chain connects TRBV3-1 to TRBJ2-6, with D unresolved. This TCR came from a middle-aged woman with Graves disease. Here the CDR3 DNA reads TGTGCCAGCAGCTCTTCGACCGGGGCCAACGTCCTGACTTTC. Translation gives CASSSSTGANVLTF.